The sequence of this T cell receptor (beta chain) was determined in a study of blood T cells in healthy people across ages. Whole-study findings and limits: Across the age range, TCR beta diversity per million T cells fell in a roughly linear way. In long-lived donors, naive CD4+ cell counts and diversity exceeded those of aged donors.

Germline CDR1 and CDR2: DFQATT and SNEGSKA (reference sequence). This CDR3 is 13 amino acids long. V was cut by 6 bases and J by 5 bases, with 14 bases left in between. Using a J-beta primer mix together with a sample-barcoded 5' primer, a second PCR was run for roughly 6 to 11 cycles. Each CDR3 protein gets one entry after TCRdb re-called the 5' RACE reads with MiXCR. Here the sample spans about 1 million distinct CDR3 sequences, around 45% being singletons. This clonotype was picked up a small number of times. Its antigen is undetermined. The TCR comes from a woman in her sixties or seventies in good health. The chain couples TRBV20-1 to TRBJ2-1; maybe TRBD2 (5 bases). Input material: blood. CDR3 residues: CSADLAMHNEQFF. The CDR3 DNA reads as TGCAGTGCGGACCTAGCTATGCACAATGAGCAGTTCTTC.